These 28 T cell receptor beta chains came from one sample sequenced in a study of blood T cell repertoires in COVID-19. Sequencing used immunoSEQ multiplex PCR; TCRdb keeps in-frame clones, though not all of them. The sample yields 12,000 or so clones, roughly nine tenths seen once. The sequenced sample was peripheral blood. The receptors shown here come from a man between 70 and 80 years old with active COVID-19.

The chain couples TRBV5-1 to TRBJ1-6; possible D gene TRBD1, 6 bases. Trimming left V 0 bases short and J 10 bases short, with 11 bases between. The CDR3 runs 14 residues. Germline V gene sequence: CDR1 SGHRS, CDR2 YFSETQ. The CDR3 reads CASSLDRVWSPLHF. The CDR3 bases are TGCGCCAGCAGCTTGGACAGGGTTTGGTCACCCCTCCACTTT. The whole variable domain, remainder taken from reference TRBV5-1 and TRBJ1-6, is KAGVTQTPRYLIKTRGQQVTLSCSPISGHRSVSWYQQTPGQGLQFLFEYFSETQRNKGNFPGRFSGRQFSNSRSEMNVSTLELGDSALYLCASSLDRVWSPLHFGNGTRLTVT.

In its sample, this clone was seen once. V usage is TRBV27 and J usage is TRBJ2-1; the match to TRBD2 covers 9 bases. V lost 5 bases and J lost 7; bases outside the gene matches: 15. Per germline, CDR1 MNHEY and CDR2 SMNVEV (reference sequence). The CDR3 is 17 amino acids. CDR3: CASSPIGLARVRNEQFF. DNA for the CDR3: TGTGCCAGCAGTCCCATCGGACTAGCGCGAGTCAGGAATGAGCAGTTCTTC.

V usage is TRBV2 and J usage is TRBJ2-5; 10 nucleotides agree with TRBD1. The germline V gene has CDR1 SNHLY and CDR2 FYNNEI. This CDR3 is built from 15 residues. Unmatched junction bases numbered 9, after V lost 6 bases and J lost 5 bases. CDR3 DNA sequence: TGTGCCAGCAGACCGACGACAGGGGGCTATGAGACCCAGTACTTC. It specifies CASRPTTGGYETQYF.

The J gene is TRBJ1-5, the V gene TRBV3-1 (or the pseudogene TRBV3-2); D not resolved. Looked up from germline, CDR1 is LGHDT and CDR2 is YNNKEL (reference sequence). Trimming pared 4 bases from V and 4 bases from J, leaving 17 bases between. This CDR3 contains 16 residues. The CDR3 coding sequence is TGTGCCAGCAGCCTGGGGTGGAGGGCGGGGAATCAGCCCCAGCATTTT. The encoded protein is CASSLGWRAGNQPQHF.

The V and J genes are TRBV28 and TRBJ2-1; possible D gene TRBD2, 5 bases. With 2 bases removed from V and 0 bases from J, the gap between germline ends came to 11 bases. Germline V lookup: CDR1 MDHEN, CDR2 SYDVKM. The CDR3 is 16 residues long. CDR3 DNA sequence: TGTGCCAGCAGTTTAGGTCCTGCGGGCTCCTACAATGAGCAGTTCTTC. It codes for CASSLGPAGSYNEQFF.

The chain links TRBV19 to TRBJ2-7, with 8 bases aligning to TRBD1. The CDR3 totals 16 residues. J lost 4 bases, V lost 1 base, and 9 bases had no gene match. CDR1 and CDR2 (germline): LNHDA, SQIVND (reference sequence). CDR3 sequence reads: CASSIGRTGIPYEQYF. In nucleotides, the CDR3 is TGTGCCAGTAGTATAGGCAGGACAGGGATCCCTTACGAGCAGTACTTC.

This sequence joins TRBV5-6 and TRBJ1-4; 9 bases fit TRBD1. Per germline, CDR1 SGHDT and CDR2 YYEEEE. The CDR3 consists of 14 residues. V shed 4 bases, J shed 4 bases, and the junction held 2 bases outside the gene matches. Written as DNA, the CDR3 is TGTGCCAGCAGCCCGGGACAGGGTAATGAAAAACTGTTTTTT. Its protein product is CASSPGQGNEKLFF.

This clone occurred once. V usage is TRBV5-1 and J usage is TRBJ1-5; the match to TRBD1 covers 9 bases. V dropped 4 bases and J dropped 3; count of bases not matched to a gene: 5. This CDR3 is 15 amino acids long. Per germline, CDR1 SGHRS and CDR2 YFSETQ. The CDR3 reads CASSRTGVDNQPQHF. In DNA form, the CDR3 reads TGCGCCAGCAGCAGGACAGGGGTGGACAATCAGCCCCAGCATTTT.

CDR3: CASSFAFRTVDNSPLHF. CDR3 DNA sequence: TGTGCCAGCAGCTTCGCCTTCCGGACAGTTGATAATTCACCCCTCCACTTT. The chain links TRBV5-4 to TRBJ1-6, with a possible D match to TRBD1 (6 bases). Per germline, CDR1 SGHNT and CDR2 YYREEE (reference sequence). The germline V and J ends were trimmed by 2 bases and 5 bases, with 17 bases remaining between them. This CDR3 comprises 17 residues.

A single count supports this clone. The chain employs TRBV3-1 (or the pseudogene TRBV3-2) and TRBJ1-2; the match to TRBD1 covers 9 bases. The CDR3 is 13 amino acids. Germline loops: CDR1 LGHDT, CDR2 YNNKEL (reference sequence). The V gene end was trimmed by 5 bases and the J gene end by 2 bases; junction bases not matched to a gene: 0. The CDR3 bases are TGTGCCAGCAGCGGACAGGGGAACTATGGCTACACCTTC. Translated, it gives CASSGQGNYGYTF.

The CDR3 is CASSPPGLATITDTQYF. The CDR3 coding sequence is TGTGCCAGCAGTCCACCGGGACTAGCGACGATCACAGATACGCAGTATTTT. The chain uses TRBV27 and TRBJ2-3, with TRBD2 matching 10 bases. The CDR3 has 17 residues. J lost 2 bases, V lost 5 bases, and 10 bases had no gene match. Germline V gene sequence: CDR1 MNHEY, CDR2 SMNVEV (reference sequence).

The chain couples TRBV6-5 to TRBJ2-3; D is undetermined. CDR3 length: 11 residues. V was trimmed by 8 bases and J by 6 bases, leaving 9 bases between them. Germline V gene lookup returns CDR1 MNHEY and CDR2 SVGAGI. The chain's CDR3 is CASAEWDTQYF. The CDR3 DNA sequence: TGTGCCAGCGCTGAGTGGGATACGCAGTATTTT.

The V gene is TRBV9, the J gene TRBJ2-3; 10 nucleotides match TRBD2. V lost 0 bases and J lost 6; bases outside the gene matches: 13. Germline V CDR1 and CDR2: SGDLS, YYNGEE. The CDR3 is made up of 18 amino acids. The DNA of the CDR3 is TGTGCCAGCAGCGTAGGTGGCGCGTTTAGCGGGGGGTCTGATACGCAGTATTTT. Translation: CASSVGGAFSGGSDTQYF.

The rearrangement links TRBV12-5 to TRBJ2-3, with D perhaps TRBD2 (5 bases). The CDR3 has 14 amino acids. V lost 9 bases and J 0 bases, leaving 13 bases between the germline ends. Germline V gene sequence: CDR1 LGHNT, CDR2 FRNRAP. The DNA for the CDR3 is TGTGCTAGCCGGGAAAGAACTAGCACAGATACGCAGTATTTT. The encoded protein is CASRERTSTDTQYF.

The CDR3 is CASGGNEQFF. The CDR3 bases are TGTGCCAGCGGAGGGAATGAGCAGTTCTTC. The chain has TRBV2 and TRBJ2-1, with D possibly matching TRBD2 (6 bases). This CDR3 contains 10 residues. Germline V gene data show CDR1 as SNHLY and CDR2 as FYNNEI. The germline V and J ends were trimmed by 8 bases and 7 bases, with 6 bases remaining between them. The whole variable domain, filled in from reference TRBV2 and TRBJ2-1, reads EPEVTQTPSHQVTQMGQEVILRCVPISNHLYFYWYRQILGQKVEFLVSFYNNEISEKSEIFDDQFSVERPDGSNFTLKIRSTKLEDSAMYFCASGGNEQFFGPGTRLTVL.

This clone showed up just once. This chain links TRBV10-2 with TRBJ2-5, with TRBD1 as a possible D gene (6 bases). The CDR3 covers 13 residues. CDR1 WSHSY and CDR2 SAAADI come from the germline V gene. Between the trimmed V and J ends, which lost 11 bases and 5 bases, there was a span of 18 bases. The CDR3 bases are TGCGCCGCAGGGGTGCCTTCCCAGGAGACCCAGTACTTC. It encodes CAAGVPSQETQYF.

In DNA, the CDR3 is TGTGCCAGCAGCTCAGAGACAGCTAGCAATCAGCCCCAGCATTTT. Its protein product is CASSSETASNQPQHF. This sequence joins TRBV7-2 and TRBJ1-5; D possibly corresponds to TRBD1 (5 bases). V lost 4 bases and J lost 0, with 10 bases in between. Germline-derived CDR1 and CDR2 are SGHTA and FQGNSA. There are 15 residues in the CDR3.

The chain employs TRBV10-3 and TRBJ2-2; 10 nucleotides agree with TRBD2. The CDR3 is made up of 19 amino acids. J gave up 3 bases and V 4 bases, and 14 bases lay outside the gene matches. From germline, CDR1 is ENHRY and CDR2 SYGVKD. The CDR3 region has the DNA TGTGCCATCAGTGCGTACTCTAGCGGGAGTTTTGTAGACACCGGGGAGCTGTTTTTT. Amino acids: CAISAYSSGSFVDTGELFF.

This clone came up once. V and J are TRBV9 and TRBJ2-5, with 8 positions matching TRBD2. V was pared by 0 bases and J by 3 bases, with 4 bases of the junction left unmatched. This CDR3 has 15 amino acids. The germline CDR1 and CDR2 sequences are SGDLS and YYNGEE. The CDR3 bases are TGTGCCAGCAGCGTAGGCGGGGGGACCAAAGAGACCCAGTACTTC. Encoded protein: CASSVGGGTKETQYF.

The V gene is TRBV6-2 or TRBV6-3, the J gene TRBJ2-1, with D possibly being TRBD2 (7 bases). This CDR3 has 15 amino acids. The V gene lost 4 bases and the J gene lost 2 bases, with 12 bases spanning the gap. CDR1 is MNHEY and CDR2 is SVGEGT in the germline V gene. CDR3 coding DNA: TGTGCCAGCAGTTCTTGGGGGGGGCCCTACAATGAGCAGTTCTTC. Protein product: CASSSWGGPYNEQFF.

The chain employs TRBV5-1 and TRBJ2-1; 9 bases are shared with TRBD1. After removal of 2 bases from V and 4 bases from J, the junction contained 4 bases not matched to a gene. CDR1 and CDR2 from the germline V gene are SGHRS and YFSETQ. The CDR3 has 15 amino acids. The CDR3 sequence: CASSFGTGRYNEQFF. In DNA, the CDR3 is TGCGCCAGCAGCTTCGGGACAGGGAGGTACAATGAGCAGTTCTTC.

This clone was observed a handful of times. The CDR3 loop reads CASSDREPNSGNTIYF. The CDR3 DNA reads TGTGCCAGCAGCGACAGGGAACCCAACTCTGGAAACACCATATATTTT. The chain combines TRBV9 with TRBJ1-3; perhaps TRBD1 as D (6 bases). V lost 3 bases, J lost 0 bases, and 13 bases lay in between. Per the germline V gene, CDR1 is SGDLS and CDR2 is YYNGEE. The CDR3 contains 16 residues.

As DNA, the CDR3 is TGCAGCGCCAGGACAGGGGCGCTCTACGAGCAGTACTTC. Translated: CSARTGALYEQYF. V gene TRBV29-1 combines with J gene TRBJ2-7; 9 nucleotides align to TRBD1. Germline V lookup: CDR1 SQVTM, CDR2 ANQGSEA. The CDR3 loop spans 13 amino acids. Trimming cost V 7 bases and J 3 bases; bases outside gene matches: 7.

The chain links TRBV10-3 to TRBJ2-1; D remains unclear. The CDR3 contains 12 residues. Germline CDR1 reads ENHRY; CDR2 reads SYGVKD. Deletions cut 4 bases from V and 10 bases from J, with 11 bases between. CDR3 sequence: CAISVGPGEQFF. CDR3 nucleotides: TGTGCCATCAGTGTTGGCCCCGGGGAGCAGTTCTTC.

CDR3 region: CASSYRGSGNTIYF. The CDR3 DNA reads TGTGCCAGCAGTTACCGGGGCTCTGGAAACACCATATATTTT. The chain links TRBV6-6 to TRBJ1-3; unclear D gene. This CDR3 has 14 amino acids. Trimming removed 2 bases from V and 0 bases from J, with 5 bases in between. Germline loops: CDR1 MNHNY, CDR2 SVGAGI (reference sequence).

The rearrangement uses TRBV9 and TRBJ2-5; 12 nucleotides align to TRBD2. CDR1 SGDLS and CDR2 YYNGEE come from the germline V gene. Trimming removed 0 bases from V and 4 bases from J; junction bases left unmatched: 10. The CDR3 sequence is 18 residues long. CDR3: CASSVGLAGGPARETQYF. Written as DNA, the CDR3 is TGTGCCAGCAGCGTAGGCCTAGCGGGGGGGCCGGCGAGAGAGACCCAGTACTTC.

The V gene is TRBV7-6, the J gene TRBJ2-1; 13 bases map to TRBD2. CDR3 size: 18 residues. The V gene end was trimmed by 3 bases and the J gene end by 1 base; junction bases not matched to a gene: 6. Per germline, CDR1 SGHVS and CDR2 FNYEAQ. CDR3 nucleotide sequence: TGTGCCAGCAGCTTTCGGACTAGCGGGAGTATATCCTACAATGAGCAGTTCTTC. Amino acid sequence: CASSFRTSGSISYNEQFF.

V usage is TRBV2 and J usage is TRBJ1-5; tentatively, D is TRBD1 (5 bases). The germline V gene encodes CDR1 SNHLY and CDR2 FYNNEI. V was clipped by 3 bases and J by 10 bases, with 13 bases between them. CDR3 length: 13 amino acids. The CDR3 DNA reads as TGTGCCAGCAGTGAGGGAGGTTGGGACCCCCAGCATTTT. Residues: CASSEGGWDPQHF.